The 8 T cell receptor beta chains in this list originate from one sample, sequenced in a study of cytomegalovirus exposure and HLA in healthy donors (dated by TCRdb to the late 2010s). Libraries were prepared through the immunoSEQ multiplex PCR assay. A mixture of 60 forward primers for TCR Vbeta segments and 13 reverse primers for TCR Jbeta segments was used in the multiplex PCR. The source is immuneACCESS, and TCRdb retained only in-frame sequences with V and J called. Part of the clones is not carried over; for the studies checked, unresolved V genes explain less than half of this, and the remainder is unexplained. Within this sample are some 130,000 clones, with 77% of them counted one time only. In total, the top ten clones hold more than 4% of the sample. The specimen sequenced was PBMCs. The receptors originated from a male donor in good health and CMV-seropositive.

This rearrangement joins TRBV2 to TRBJ1-3; D uncertain. The V gene lost 10 bases and the J gene lost 4 bases, with 14 bases spanning the gap. The CDR3 covers 13 residues. CDR1 SNHLY and CDR2 FYNNEI come from the germline V gene. CDR3 region: CAITREPGNTIYF. CDR3 in DNA: TGTGCCATCACGAGGGAGCCGGGAAACACCATATATTTT.

The chain joins TRBV19 to TRBJ2-1; 9 nucleotides match TRBD2. This CDR3 has 14 amino acids. CDR1 is LNHDA, CDR2 SQIVND, per germline (reference sequence). J lost 5 bases, V lost 5 bases, and 4 bases had no gene match. The CDR3 sequence is CASSRLAANNEQFF. The CDR3 region has the DNA TGTGCCAGTAGTCGACTAGCGGCTAACAATGAGCAGTTCTTC.

This clone came up a few times. J is TRBJ2-1 and V is TRBV7-2; 8 bases line up with TRBD2. The CDR3 contains 15 residues. CDR1 is SGHTA, CDR2 FQGNSA, per germline. V shed 8 bases and J 5 bases; nucleotides not matched to a gene: 11. The CDR3 protein is CASRNGGLGDNEQFF. CDR3 nucleotides: TGTGCCAGCCGAAACGGGGGACTAGGGGACAATGAGCAGTTCTTC. The whole variable domain, remainder taken from reference TRBV7-2 and TRBJ2-1, is GAGVSQSPSNKVTEKGKDVELRCDPISGHTALYWYRQSLGQGLEFLIYFQGNSAPDKSGLPSDRFSAERTGGSVSTLTIQRTQQEDSAVYLCASRNGGLGDNEQFFGPGTRLTVL.

The rearrangement joins TRBV6-1 to TRBJ2-5; a possible D gene is TRBD2 (5 bases). Germline loops: CDR1 MNHNS, CDR2 SASEGT. The germline V and J ends were trimmed by 2 bases and 5 bases, with 12 bases remaining between them. The CDR3 covers 14 residues. For the CDR3, the DNA is TGTGCCAGCAGTGAATCGGCAGGCGGGGAGACCCAGTACTTC. This sequence encodes CASSESAGGETQYF.

In nucleotides, the CDR3 is TGTGCCAGCAGCCCCGAGGAAGTCTCTGGAAACACCATATATTTT. Amino acid sequence: CASSPEEVSGNTIYF. The chain recombines TRBV4-2 with TRBJ1-3; no reliable D call. Trimming pared 4 bases from V and 0 bases from J, leaving 10 bases between. Germline V gene sequence: CDR1 LGHNA, CDR2 YNFKEQ. The CDR3 covers 15 residues.

The V call is TRBV7-2, the J call TRBJ2-5; D is uncertain. V shed 4 bases and J shed 5 bases, with 8 bases lying between them. This CDR3 is 12 amino acids long. Germline-derived CDR1 and CDR2 are SGHTA and FQGNSA. In DNA form, the CDR3 reads TGTGCCAGCAGCTCCTACGGGGAGACCCAGTACTTC. Translated: CASSSYGETQYF.

This clone came up once. The V and J genes are TRBV28 and TRBJ2-1; maybe TRBD1 (5 bases). Germline-derived CDR1 and CDR2 are MDHEN and SYDVKM. The CDR3 runs 13 residues. V lost 3 bases and J 6 bases, leaving 9 bases between the germline ends. In nucleotides, the CDR3 is TGTGCCAGCAGTTTCACCAGGGTCAATGAGCAGTTCTTC. This translates into CASSFTRVNEQFF.

The genes are TRBV7-3 and TRBJ2-3, with 10 positions matching TRBD2. CDR1 and CDR2 (germline): SGHTA, FQGTGA. V was clipped by 2 bases and J by 2 bases; unmatched bases: 1. There are 15 residues in the CDR3. This CDR3 is CASSLLAGDTDTQYF. The CDR3 DNA follows: TGTGCCAGCAGCTTACTAGCGGGGGACACAGATACGCAGTATTTT. Variable domain in full (rest from reference TRBV7-3 and TRBJ2-3): GAGVSQTPSNKVTEKGKYVELRCDPISGHTALYWYRQSLGQGPEFLIYFQGTGAADDSGLPNDRFFAVRPEGSVSTLKIQRTERGDSAVYLCASSLLAGDTDTQYFGPGTRLTVL.